The present TCR beta chain was sequenced within a study of blood T cell repertoires in COVID-19. On the study more broadly: Acute-phase and convalescent COVID-19 samples originated in the United States, Italy and Spain.

Sequenced by immunoSEQ multiplex PCR; TCRdb stores in-frame clones only, minus some. The data hold 110,000 or so clones, with around 89% observed a single time. Trimming at V came to 6 bases and at J to 4 bases, leaving 6 bases not matched to a gene. CDR1 and CDR2 from the germline V gene are LGHDT and YNNKEL (reference sequence). The CDR3 is made up of 15 amino acids. This TCR came from a woman between 45 and 60 years old with acute or convalescent COVID-19. The rearrangement links TRBV3-1 (or the pseudogene TRBV3-2) to TRBJ1-2; 12 bases match TRBD1. The sample taken for sequencing was peripheral blood. Here the CDR3 reads CASSPGTGGGYGYTF. In DNA form, the CDR3 reads TGTGCCAGCAGTCCCGGGACAGGGGGCGGCTATGGCTACACCTTC.